These 9 T cell receptor beta chains were sequenced from one sample in a study of T cells after yellow fever vaccination. TCRdb used MiXCR to reprocess the 5' RACE reads, holding one entry per CDR3 protein. The table includes a few hundred thousand distinct CDR3 sequences, around 3.9% detected once. The sequenced sample was PBMCs, obtained 5 days after the yellow fever booster vaccination. Receptor source: a man between 18 and 29 years old who received the YFV17D yellow fever vaccine.

This clonotype was counted at least ten times. The V and J genes are TRBV10-3 and TRBJ1-4; 10 nucleotides align to TRBD1. Germline CDR1 is ENHRY and CDR2 is SYGVKD. The CDR3 is 16 amino acids. V dropped 6 bases and J dropped 8; count of bases not matched to a gene: 12. The CDR3 loop is CAISTRPGQGIEKLFF. The DNA for the CDR3 is TGTGCCATCAGCACCCGACCGGGACAGGGGATAGAAAAACTGTTTTTT.

This clonotype was seen at least ten times. The junction differs from germline at one of its ends, possibly a read error. The chain recombines TRBV20-1 with TRBJ2-5, with D unresolved. In germline, CDR1 is DFQATT, CDR2 SNEGSKA (reference sequence). The CDR3 consists of 13 residues. The CDR3 DNA reads TGCAGCGCTACTCCGGAACACCAAGAGACCCAGTACTTC. It encodes CSATPEHQETQYF.

There are a few counts of this clonotype. J is TRBJ2-7 and V is TRBV6-1, with 7 bases matching TRBD2. V lost 7 bases and J lost 3; bases outside the gene matches: 12. Germline loops: CDR1 MNHNS, CDR2 SASEGT. The CDR3 covers 15 residues. In DNA form, the CDR3 reads TGTGCCAGCAATCAGCCACCGGGAGGCCTCTACGAGCAGTACTTC. This sequence encodes CASNQPPGGLYEQYF.

This chain links TRBV28 with TRBJ2-3; D is perhaps TRBD1 (6 bases). The CDR3 is made up of 15 amino acids. Trimming shortened V by 6 bases and J by 0 bases, and 13 bases separated the two germline ends. Per the germline V gene, CDR1 is MDHEN and CDR2 is SYDVKM. The DNA of the CDR3 is TGTGCCAGCAGGGGACAATCAGGCAGCACAGATACGCAGTATTTT. It encodes CASRGQSGSTDTQYF.

This clonotype was observed many times. The rearrangement links TRBV7-6 to TRBJ1-6; 7 nucleotides line up with TRBD1. V dropped 3 bases and J dropped 13; count of bases not matched to a gene: 9. CDR3 length: 14 amino acids. Looked up from germline, CDR1 is SGHVS and CDR2 is FNYEAQ. The CDR3 bases are TGTGCCAGCAGCTTTTCACAGGCAGGGGGGCCCCTCCACTTT. Protein product: CASSFSQAGGPLHF.

The V call is TRBV18, the J call TRBJ1-5, with D tentatively TRBD1 (6 bases). There are 13 residues in the CDR3. Per germline, CDR1 KGHSH and CDR2 LQKENI. V was cut by 8 bases and J by 7 bases, with 15 bases left in between. The CDR3 region has the DNA TGTGCCAGCGCCCCAGGGGAGGACCAGCCCCAGCATTTT. Translation gives CASAPGEDQPQHF. Combining the CDR3 with reference TRBV18 and TRBJ1-5 gives the whole variable domain NAGVMQNPRHLVRRRGQEARLRCSPMKGHSHVYWYRQLPEEGLKFMVYLQKENIIDESGMPKERFSAEFPKEGPSILRIQQVVRGDSAAYFCASAPGEDQPQHFGDGTRLSIL.

Many counts were recorded for this clonotype. The chain uses TRBV5-1 and TRBJ1-2, with D maybe TRBD1 (5 bases). The V end lost 0 bases, the J end lost 2 bases, and 8 bases lay between the germline ends. Germline V gene data show CDR1 as SGHRS and CDR2 as YFSETQ. The CDR3 length is 14 residues. CDR3 bases: TGCGCCAGCAGCTTGGCCCGGACAAACTATGGCTACACCTTC. Translation gives CASSLARTNYGYTF.

This clonotype was seen ten or more times. The chain carries TRBV9 and TRBJ2-1, with 8 positions matching TRBD1. V shed 2 bases and J 7 bases; nucleotides not matched to a gene: 14. Germline values: CDR1 SGDLS, CDR2 YYNGEE. The CDR3 covers 17 residues. The CDR3 coding sequence is TGTGCCAGCAGCGTTTGGGAGGACAGGGTTCTTCGTAATGAGCAGTTCTTC. It translates to CASSVWEDRVLRNEQFF.

Many counts were recorded for this clonotype. This chain links TRBV11-2 with TRBJ1-1; TRBD1 agrees at 8 bases. Germline V CDR1 and CDR2: SGHAT, FQNNGV. CDR3 length: 14 amino acids. J was trimmed by 6 bases and V by 7 bases; bases with no gene match: 10. The CDR3 nucleotides are TGTGCCAGCACCGCAAACAGGGGGAGTTCTGAAGCTTTCTTT. This encodes CASTANRGSSEAFF.